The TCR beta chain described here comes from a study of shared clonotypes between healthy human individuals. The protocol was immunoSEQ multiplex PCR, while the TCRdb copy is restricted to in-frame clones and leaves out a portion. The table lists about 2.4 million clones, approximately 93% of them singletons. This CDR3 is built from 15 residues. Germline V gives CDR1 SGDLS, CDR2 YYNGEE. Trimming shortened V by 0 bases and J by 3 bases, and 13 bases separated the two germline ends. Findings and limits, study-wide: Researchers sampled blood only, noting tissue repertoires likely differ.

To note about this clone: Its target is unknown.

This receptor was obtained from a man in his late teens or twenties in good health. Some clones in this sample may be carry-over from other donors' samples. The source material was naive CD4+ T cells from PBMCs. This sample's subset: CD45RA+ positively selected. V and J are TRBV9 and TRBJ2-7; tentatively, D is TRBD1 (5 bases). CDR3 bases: TGTGCCAGCAGCGTAGCGACAGAAGATTTCTACGAGCAGTACTTC. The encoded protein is CASSVATEDFYEQYF.